This record looks at one T cell receptor beta chain sequence and its context. V dropped 7 bases and J dropped 6 bases, with 21 bases sitting between them. This CDR3 has 15 amino acids. The V gene's germline CDR1 is LNHDA and CDR2 SQIVND (reference sequence). The record originates from a study of blood T cell repertoires in COVID-19. Original data processing: Amplification of reference gene primers was used by the study to estimate nucleated cell counts. The protocol was immunoSEQ multiplex PCR, while the TCRdb copy is restricted to in-frame clones and leaves out a portion. V and J calls and clone size are given by that table; D and trimming were obtained from the DNA. The data show roughly 80,000 clones, more than 70% seen once.

This clonotype was obtained from a man in his sixties or seventies with active or convalescent COVID-19. J is TRBJ1-2 and V is TRBV19, with a possible D match to TRBD1 (6 bases). Input material: peripheral blood. The CDR3 loop is CASNSPGTYRDGYTF. CDR3 DNA: TGTGCCAGTAATTCCCCGGGGACCTACAGGGATGGCTACACCTTC.